The rows below give T cell receptor beta chains drawn from one sample of a study of blood T cells in healthy people across ages. In TCRdb, the 5' RACE reads were re-called with MiXCR into one record per CDR3 protein. The sample records hundreds of thousands of distinct CDR3 sequences, roughly half being singletons. Sample: blood. The receptors were sampled from a woman of 80 years or more in good health. CDR3s include the opening cysteine and the closing phenylalanine or tryptophan. A D gene is named only where the DNA matches it firmly. Not all rows give a size; the values are once, few, many and, for expanded clones, a class.

clone size	D gene	CDR3 length	V gene	J gene	CDR3 DNA	CDR3 protein
NA	TRBD2	16	TRBV4-2	TRBJ2-5	TGTGCCAGCAGTGTTGGGACTAGCGGACGAGAAGAGACCCAGTACTTC	CASSVGTSGREETQYF
NA	NA	16	TRBV5-1	TRBJ2-3	TGCGCCAGCAGCTTCCGTCGTCCCCAGGGCACAGATACGCAGTATTTT	CASSFRRPQGTDTQYF
NA	TRBD1	14	TRBV10-2	TRBJ1-6	TGCGCCAGCACCAAGACAGGGTTGGATTCACCCCCCCACTTT	CASTKTGLDSPPHF
once	NA	16	TRBV9	TRBJ2-6	TGTGCCAGCAGCGTAGCTTCGGGTTCCGGGGCCAACGTCCTGACTTTC	CASSVASGSGANVLTF
NA	TRBD2	15	TRBV5-1	TRBJ2-1	TGCGCCAGCAGTCTTACCGGGACTAGCGAAGAGACCCAGTTCTTC	CASSLTGTSEETQFF
NA	NA	13	TRBV29-1	TRBJ2-5	TGCAGCGTAGACCCTTCCAGCCAGGGGACCCAGTACTTC	CSVDPSSQGTQYF
NA	TRBD1	14	TRBV6-6	TRBJ2-7	TGTGCCAGCAGTCGTCGCGGACAGGACTACGAGCAGTACTTC	CASSRRGQDYEQYF
NA	NA	16	TRBV11-3	TRBJ2-1	TGTGCCAGCAGCTTAGGAGACGGACCTTACACCAATGAGCAGTTCTTC	CASSLGDGPYTNEQFF
NA	NA	15	TRBV29-1	TRBJ2-5	TGCAGCGTTGCCTCATCCACGGGTTCCGAGGAGACCCAGTACTTC	CSVASSTGSEETQYF
NA	NA	14	TRBV20-1	TRBJ1-6	TGCAGTGCTAGCTCAGGAGCCTATAATTCACCCCTCCACTTT	CSASSGAYNSPLHF
NA	TRBD1	16	TRBV6-6	TRBJ2-3	TGTGCCAGCACCCCGGACAGGGTTTTTCTCACAGATACGCAGTATTTT	CASTPDRVFLTDTQYF
many	TRBD1	18	TRBV5-1	TRBJ2-1	TGCGCCAGCAATCCTGAAGGGCTAATGGGACAGGGGTTAAATGAGCAGTTCTTC	CASNPEGLMGQGLNEQFF
few	TRBD2	15	TRBV28	TRBJ2-2	TGTGCCAGCAGGGACCTAGCGGGAGTTGACGGGGAGCTGTTTTTT	CASRDLAGVDGELFF
many	TRBD1	16	TRBV20-1	TRBJ1-1	TGCAGTGCTACCGGGGGGACAGGGGTGGGGGACACTGAAGCTTTCTTT	CSATGGTGVGDTEAFF
many	NA	15	TRBV7-9	TRBJ2-5	TGTGCCAGCAGCTTAGCGGAGGGGTACCAAGAGACCCAGTACTTC	CASSLAEGYQETQYF
once	TRBD1	17	TRBV7-9	TRBJ2-7	TGTGCCAGCAGCTTGAGGGGGAGACAGGGAGTATCCTACGAGCAGTACTTC	CASSLRGRQGVSYEQYF
many	NA	15	TRBV25-1	TRBJ2-1	TGTGCCAGCAGTGAATCGGGGGTCTATTACAATGAGCAGTTCTTC	CASSESGVYYNEQFF
NA	TRBD1	14	TRBV4-3	TRBJ2-5	TGCGCCAGCAGCCACAATACAGGGGGGGAGACCCAGTACTTC	CASSHNTGGETQYF
NA	NA	17	TRBV9	TRBJ1-5	TGTGCCAGCAGCGTACGAGTTAGGTACGGTAGCAATCAGCCCCAGCATTTT	CASSVRVRYGSNQPQHF
NA	NA	13	TRBV10-3	TRBJ1-2	TGTGCCATCAGTGAAGGGAGGGAGAATGGCTACACCTTC	CAISEGRENGYTF
few	NA	15	TRBV12-3/TRBV12-4	TRBJ2-7	TGTGCCAGCAGGCCGAGGGGCAACTCCTACAATGAGCAGTACTTC	CASRPRGNSYNEQYF
NA	NA	15	TRBV7-8	TRBJ1-6	TGTGCCAGCAGCTTAGCCGAGGGGCTCTATTCACCCCTCCACTTT	CASSLAEGLYSPLHF
many	NA	14	TRBV6-5	TRBJ2-2	TGTGCCAGCAGTTACAGGGGGAACACCGGGGAGCTGTTTTTT	CASSYRGNTGELFF
many	NA	15	TRBV28	TRBJ1-2	TGTGCCAGCAGTTTAAGGGGCGGGGGGAAGGATGGCTACACCTTC	CASSLRGGGKDGYTF
many	NA	15	TRBV28	TRBJ1-2	TGTGCCAGCAGCTCGCCCCCCGCAGGGGATTATGGCTACACCTTC	CASSSPPAGDYGYTF
NA	TRBD1	16	TRBV5-6	TRBJ2-6	TGTGCCAGCAGTTGGGGACAGAACTCTGGGGCCAACGTCCTGACTTTC	CASSWGQNSGANVLTF
NA	NA	15	TRBV6-6	TRBJ2-1	TGTGCCAGCAGAGACCCCCGGGGGGCGGCTGATGAGCAGTTCTTC	CASRDPRGAADEQFF
many	NA	13	TRBV5-1	TRBJ2-4	TGCGCCAGCAGCTTGGGCATGAAAAACATTCAGTACTTC	CASSLGMKNIQYF
many	TRBD1	14	TRBV27	TRBJ1-2	TGTGCCAGCAGCGAACCCGGGACAGGGAATGGCTACACCTTC	CASSEPGTGNGYTF
many	NA	11	TRBV20-1	TRBJ2-3	TGCAGTGCTGGATACACAGATACGCAGTATTTT	CSAGYTDTQYF
NA	NA	16	TRBV11-2	TRBJ2-3	TGTGCCAGCAGCTTAGATAGAGACCCGGTGCCAGATACGCAGTATTTT	CASSLDRDPVPDTQYF
NA	TRBD2	19	TRBV14	TRBJ2-7	TGTGCCAGCAGCCGATATAGCGGGAGTTTCCCAACCTCCTACAATGAGCAGTACTTC	CASSRYSGSFPTSYNEQYF
NA	NA	14	TRBV20-1	TRBJ1-2	TGCAGTGCTAGACCCCAAGCAGTTAACTATGGCTACACCTTC	CSARPQAVNYGYTF
many	NA	13	TRBV5-1	TRBJ2-3	TGCGCCAGCAGCTTCCAGGGAACAGATACGCAGTATTTT	CASSFQGTDTQYF
many	NA	11	TRBV20-1	TRBJ2-5	TGCAGTGCTGAGTCACGCGGGACCCAGTACTTC	CSAESRGTQYF
NA	TRBD2	15	TRBV20-1	TRBJ2-2	TGCAGTGCTCCTTCTCTCGGGAGGCTCACCGGGGAGCTGTTTTTT	CSAPSLGRLTGELFF
NA	TRBD2	15	TRBV7-9	TRBJ2-3	TGTGCCAGCAGCTTAGTTTCTAGCGGGGGAGATACGCAGTATTTT	CASSLVSSGGDTQYF
few	TRBD2	14	TRBV11-1	TRBJ2-7	TGTGCCAGCAGCCGGGGAGGGAGCTCCTACGAGCAGTACTTC	CASSRGGSSYEQYF
NA	TRBD2	19	TRBV29-1	TRBJ2-1	TGCAGCGCGAAGTTTAGTGCGGTAGCGGGAGGGCCTTCGGTGAATGAGCAGTTCTTC	CSAKFSAVAGGPSVNEQFF
few	NA	14	TRBV29-1	TRBJ2-1	TGCAGCGTTGTTGGAGCGGGTGCGGGTGGTGAGCAGTTCTTC	CSVVGAGAGGEQFF
once	NA	13	TRBV6-5	TRBJ2-1	TGTGCCAGTACTAAAGACGGCTACAATGAGCAGTTCTTC	CASTKDGYNEQFF
NA	TRBD2	17	TRBV6-2/TRBV6-3	TRBJ2-2	TGTGCCAGCAGTCACCTTAGCGGGAGATCGGACACCGGGGAGCTGTTTTTT	CASSHLSGRSDTGELFF
NA	NA	15	TRBV5-8	TRBJ2-1	TGTGCCAGCAGCTTGCGCGATGGGCTAGGGAATGAGCAGTTCTTC	CASSLRDGLGNEQFF
NA	NA	16	TRBV4-1	TRBJ2-7	TGCGCCAGCAGCCAAGATGTCGGGGGAGGCTCCTACGAGCAGTACTTC	CASSQDVGGGSYEQYF
NA	TRBD1	13	TRBV14	TRBJ1-2	TGTGCCAGCAGCGACAGGGTCAACTATGGCTACACCTTC	CASSDRVNYGYTF
few	TRBD1	16	TRBV5-6	TRBJ1-5	TGTGCCAGCAGCGTGCTCCTAGGACAGGGAGAGCAGCCCCAGCATTTT	CASSVLLGQGEQPQHF
NA	TRBD1	15	TRBV5-5	TRBJ1-5	TGTGCCAGCAGCTTGGGACAGGGACTCTCTCAGCCCCAGCATTTT	CASSLGQGLSQPQHF
few	NA	13	TRBV5-4	TRBJ2-1	TGTGCCAGCAGCCCATCCACGAAGGGAGAGCAGTTCTTC	CASSPSTKGEQFF
NA	TRBD1	15	TRBV6-6	TRBJ2-5	TGTGCCAGCAGTTACTCGAAACAGGGGGAAGAGACCCAGTACTTC	CASSYSKQGEETQYF
NA	TRBD1	14	TRBV3-1	TRBJ1-2	TGTGCCAGCAGCCAACTTGGGACAGCCTATGGCTACACCTTC	CASSQLGTAYGYTF